This entry features one TCR beta chain sequence. Living in roughly 25 US areas, the participants were between about 18 and 90 years of age. The study assigned cohorts using participant-reported clinical history. Each exposed participant met a COVID-19 case in the 2 weeks preceding study entry. This record comes from a study of blood T cell repertoires in COVID-19. Turning to the study itself: Researchers got acute and convalescent COVID-19 samples from the United States, Italy and Spain.

The germline V gene encodes CDR1 SGHRS and CDR2 YFSETQ. V was pared by 4 bases and J by 1 base, with 12 bases between. The CDR3 length is 15 residues. The data were produced by immunoSEQ multiplex PCR, yet TCRdb's version contains in-frame clones alone and is incomplete. The table has approximately 200,000 clones, approximately 86% seen once. The chain joins TRBV5-1 to TRBJ2-1; maybe TRBD1 (6 bases). What was sequenced was PBMCs or T cells enriched from blood (not recorded which). The receptor's source is a woman aged 25 to 45 who had been exposed to COVID-19. CDR3: CASSLETGSYNEQFF. The DNA for the CDR3 is TGCGCCAGCAGCCTCGAGACAGGATCCTACAATGAGCAGTTCTTC.